The TCR beta chain under discussion was sequenced for a study of early T cells in non-severe SARS-CoV-2 infection. Study results and caveats: VDJdb-based matching was biased toward anti-spike CD8 responses and missed private and CD4 specificities.

This clonotype was seen a handful of times. As yet, its antigen is unknown. This CDR3 comprises 12 residues. Trimming left V 7 bases short and J 5 bases short, with 11 bases between. A single record per CDR3 protein comes from TCRdb applying MiXCR to the 5' RACE reads. The sample carries 100,000 or so distinct CDR3 sequences, over 10% recorded once. This clonotype was obtained from an adult who was a healthcare worker with PCR-confirmed SARS-CoV-2 infection or an uninfected control (not recorded which). The sample taken for sequencing was whole blood. This chain uses TRBV12-3 or TRBV12-4 with TRBJ1-1; D not certain. The CDR3 bases are TGTGCCAGCAATATTGGAGGGACTGAAGCTTTCTTT. This encodes CASNIGGTEAFF.